This T cell receptor beta chain was observed in a study of regulatory T cells in long-lasting Graves disease. About the research overall: Antithyroid drug exposure in newly diagnosed Graves' patients had lasted under 3 months.

CDR3 size: 18 residues. The germline V gene has CDR1 SGHVS and CDR2 FQNEAQ. The J segment lost 0 bases and the V segment lost 5 bases, leaving 14 bases of the junction unmatched. General study points: There were preferences for TRBV28, TRBJ1-2 and TRBJ2-5 in persistent disease.

Concerning this clonotype: Its antigen remains unknown.

Time point here: newly diagnosed GD, antithyroid drugs for less than 3 months. TCR sequences were obtained from RNA taken from PBMCs. In each case, Graves' disease was diagnosed per American Thyroid Association guidelines. Staff took around 9.7 milliliters of peripheral blood and put it into EDTA tubes. Combining iRepertoire HTBI primers with Arm-PCR of CDR3 regions, the authors built TCR beta libraries. From the multiplex PCR reads, TCRdb called clonotypes with MiXCR, one entry per CDR3 protein. The sample contains fewer than 550,000 distinct CDR3 sequences, about 16% of which appear only once. These data also formed part of another study, on T cells in Graves' hyperthyroidism and ophthalmopathy.

This receptor was identified in a woman aged 35-60 years with Graves disease. The J gene is TRBJ2-3, the V gene TRBV7-8, with TRBD1 matching over 7 bases. The material was peripheral blood mononuclear cells (PBMCs), obtained at new diagnosis, from a patient treated with antithyroid drugs. CDR3 coding DNA: TGTGCCAGCAGCCTCTGGACAGGAGCCACCACTAGCACAGATACGCAGTATTTT. Its translation: CASSLWTGATTSTDTQYF.